This TCR beta chain was profiled in a study of response to subunit inactivated influenza vaccine. Trimming removed 6 bases from V and 9 bases from J, with 21 bases in between. Per germline, CDR1 MNHNS and CDR2 SASEGT. The CDR3 spans 16 residues. This clonotype was picked up a small number of times. Its antigen is as yet unknown. TCRdb re-analysed the RT-PCR reads in MiXCR, keeping a single row per CDR3 protein. The data contain about 780,000 distinct CDR3 sequences, about 18% of them singletons. Study conclusions and caveats: A suggestion made by the authors is that each seasonal influenza vaccination recruits few new T cells.

The material sequenced was PBMCs from blood, taken about 5 days after vaccination. The sequence was collected from a man aged 45-60 years who received an inactivated influenza vaccine. The chain is built from TRBV6-1 and TRBJ1-6; D gene unclear. The CDR3 protein is CASSRYPGYGISPLHF. CDR3 coding DNA: TGTGCCAGCAGCCGATACCCCGGCTACGGGATTTCACCCCTCCACTTT.